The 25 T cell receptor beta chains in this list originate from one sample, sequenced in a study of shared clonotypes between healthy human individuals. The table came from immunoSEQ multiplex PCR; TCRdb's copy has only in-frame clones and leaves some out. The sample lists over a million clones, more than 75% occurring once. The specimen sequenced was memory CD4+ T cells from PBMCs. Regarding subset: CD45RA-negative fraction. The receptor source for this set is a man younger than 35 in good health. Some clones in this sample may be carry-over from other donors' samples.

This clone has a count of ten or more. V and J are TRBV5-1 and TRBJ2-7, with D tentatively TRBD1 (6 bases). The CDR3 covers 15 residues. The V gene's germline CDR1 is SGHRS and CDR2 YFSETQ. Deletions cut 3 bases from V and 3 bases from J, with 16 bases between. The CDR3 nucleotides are TGCGCCAGCAGCTGGGCCGGGACATTCTACTACGAGCAGTACTTC. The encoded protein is CASSWAGTFYYEQYF.

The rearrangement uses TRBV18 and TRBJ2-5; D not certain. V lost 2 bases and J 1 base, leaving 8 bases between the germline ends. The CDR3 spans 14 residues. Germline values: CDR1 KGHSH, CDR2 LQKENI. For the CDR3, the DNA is TGTGCCAGCTCACCAAGCGCCCTCCAAGAGACCCAGTACTTC. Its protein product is CASSPSALQETQYF.

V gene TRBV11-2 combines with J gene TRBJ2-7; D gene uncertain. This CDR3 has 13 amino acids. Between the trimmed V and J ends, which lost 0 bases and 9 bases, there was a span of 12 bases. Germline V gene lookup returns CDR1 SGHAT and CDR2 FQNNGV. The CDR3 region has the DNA TGTGCCAGCAGCTTAGAGCTAGGCGTGTGGCAGTACTTC. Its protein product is CASSLELGVWQYF.

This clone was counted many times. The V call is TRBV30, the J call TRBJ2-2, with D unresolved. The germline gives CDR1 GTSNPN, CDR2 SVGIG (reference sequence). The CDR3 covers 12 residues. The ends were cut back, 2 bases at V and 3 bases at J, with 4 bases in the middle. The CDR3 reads CAWSRDTGELFF. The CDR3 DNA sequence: TGTGCCTGGAGTAGGGACACCGGGGAGCTGTTTTTT. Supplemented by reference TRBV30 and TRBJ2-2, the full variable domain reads SQTIHQWPATLVQPVGSPLSLECTVEGTSNPNLYWYRQAAGRGLQLLFYSVGIGQISSEVPQNLSASRPQDRQFILSSKKLLLSDSGFYLCAWSRDTGELFFGEGSRLTVL.

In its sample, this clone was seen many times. CDR3 in amino acids: CAITGDRGYEQYF. The CDR3 coding sequence is TGTGCCATCACTGGGGACAGGGGCTACGAGCAGTACTTC. The V and J genes are TRBV10-3 and TRBJ2-7, with 10 bases that match TRBD1. The germline CDR1 and CDR2 sequences are ENHRY and SYGVKD. The CDR3 is 13 amino acids. Trimming removed 7 bases from V and 3 bases from J; junction bases left unmatched: 3.

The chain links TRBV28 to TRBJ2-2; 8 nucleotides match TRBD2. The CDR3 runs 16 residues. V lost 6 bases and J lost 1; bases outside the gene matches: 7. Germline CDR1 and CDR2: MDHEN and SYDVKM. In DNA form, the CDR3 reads TGTGCCAGCAGGACGCGGGAGGACGGGAACACCGGGGAGCTGTTTTTT. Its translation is CASRTREDGNTGELFF.

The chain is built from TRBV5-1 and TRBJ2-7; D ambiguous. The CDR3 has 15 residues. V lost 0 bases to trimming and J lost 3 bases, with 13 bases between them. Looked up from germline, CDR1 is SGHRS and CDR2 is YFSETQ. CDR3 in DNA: TGCGCCAGCAGCTTGGCCTGGGATCCCCTCTACGAGCAGTACTTC. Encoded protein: CASSLAWDPLYEQYF. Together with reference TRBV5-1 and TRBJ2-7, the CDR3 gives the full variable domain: KAGVTQTPRYLIKTRGQQVTLSCSPISGHRSVSWYQQTPGQGLQFLFEYFSETQRNKGNFPGRFSGRQFSNSRSEMNVSTLELGDSALYLCASSLAWDPLYEQYFGPGTRLTVT.

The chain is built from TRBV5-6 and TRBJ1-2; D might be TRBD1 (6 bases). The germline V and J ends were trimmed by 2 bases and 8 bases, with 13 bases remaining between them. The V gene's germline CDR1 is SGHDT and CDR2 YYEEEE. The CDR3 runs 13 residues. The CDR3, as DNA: TGTGCCAGCAGCTTATCCTCAGGGGTCGGCTACACCTTC. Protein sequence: CASSLSSGVGYTF.

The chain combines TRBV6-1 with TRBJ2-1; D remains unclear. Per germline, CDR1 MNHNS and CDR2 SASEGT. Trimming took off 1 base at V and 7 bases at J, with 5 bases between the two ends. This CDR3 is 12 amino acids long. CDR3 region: CASSEGRNEQFF. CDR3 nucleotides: TGTGCCAGCAGTGAAGGTAGGAATGAGCAGTTCTTC.

The CDR3 DNA follows: TGCAGCGTTCGGGGGACGAGAGACTACGAGCAGTACTTC. Its protein product is CSVRGTRDYEQYF. The chain couples TRBV29-1 to TRBJ2-7, with a tentative D call TRBD2 (6 bases). Germline lookup yields CDR1 SQVTM and CDR2 ANQGSEA. CDR3 length: 13 residues. Deletions cut 5 bases from V and 3 bases from J, with 14 bases between.

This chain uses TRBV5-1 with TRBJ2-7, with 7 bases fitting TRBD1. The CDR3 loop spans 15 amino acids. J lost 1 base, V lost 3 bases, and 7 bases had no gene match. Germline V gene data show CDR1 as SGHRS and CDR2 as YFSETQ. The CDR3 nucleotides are TGCGCCAGCAGCTCCACCGGGACAGAGTCCTACGAGCAGTACTTC. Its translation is CASSSTGTESYEQYF.

CDR3 in DNA: TGTGCCTCGGGACCAACCGGGGAGCTGTTTTTT. Residues: CASGPTGELFF. J is TRBJ2-2 and V is TRBV10-3; perhaps D is TRBD1 or TRBD2 (5 bases each). The CDR3 sequence is 11 residues long. V shed 11 bases and J shed 5 bases, with 9 bases lying between them. The V gene's germline CDR1 is ENHRY and CDR2 SYGVKD.

CDR3 sequence: CASSRGYGYTF. CDR3 in DNA: TGTGCCAGTAGTCGAGGCTATGGCTACACCTTC. The rearrangement uses TRBV19 and TRBJ1-2; no clear D gene. The CDR3 has 11 amino acids. Between the trimmed V and J ends, which lost 5 bases and 4 bases, there was a span of 5 bases. Germline V gene lookup returns CDR1 LNHDA and CDR2 SQIVND (reference sequence).

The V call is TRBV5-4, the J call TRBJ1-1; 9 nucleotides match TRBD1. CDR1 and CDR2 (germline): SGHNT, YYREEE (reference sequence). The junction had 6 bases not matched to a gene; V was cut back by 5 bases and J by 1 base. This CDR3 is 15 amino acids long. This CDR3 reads CASSLQGAGNTEAFF. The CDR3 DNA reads TGTGCCAGCAGTTTACAGGGGGCGGGGAACACTGAAGCTTTCTTT.

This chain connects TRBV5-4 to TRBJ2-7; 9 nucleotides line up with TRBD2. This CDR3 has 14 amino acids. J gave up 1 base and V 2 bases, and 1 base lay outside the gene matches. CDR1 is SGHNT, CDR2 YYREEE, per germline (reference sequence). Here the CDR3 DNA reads TGTGCCAGCAGCTTTAGCGGGAGATCCTACGAGCAGTACTTC. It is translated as CASSFSGRSYEQYF.

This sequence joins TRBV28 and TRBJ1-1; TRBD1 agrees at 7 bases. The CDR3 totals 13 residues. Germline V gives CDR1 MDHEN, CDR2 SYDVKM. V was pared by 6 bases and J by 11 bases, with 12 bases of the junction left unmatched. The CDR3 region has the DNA TGTGCCAGCAGCCCCGGGGGACAGAGCTTGGCTTTCTTT. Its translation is CASSPGGQSLAFF. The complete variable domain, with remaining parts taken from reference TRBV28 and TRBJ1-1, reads DVKVTQSSRYLVKRTGEKVFLECVQDMDHENMFWYRQDPGLGLRLIYFSYDVKMKEKGDIPEGYSVSREKKERFSLILESASTNQTSMYLCASSPGGQSLAFFGQGTRLTVV.

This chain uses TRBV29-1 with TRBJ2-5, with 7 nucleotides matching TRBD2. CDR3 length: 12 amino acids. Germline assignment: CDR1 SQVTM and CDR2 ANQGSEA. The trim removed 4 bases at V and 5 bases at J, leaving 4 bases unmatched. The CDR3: CSVGGSSETQYF. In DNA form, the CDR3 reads TGCAGCGTTGGCGGGAGTAGTGAGACCCAGTACTTC.

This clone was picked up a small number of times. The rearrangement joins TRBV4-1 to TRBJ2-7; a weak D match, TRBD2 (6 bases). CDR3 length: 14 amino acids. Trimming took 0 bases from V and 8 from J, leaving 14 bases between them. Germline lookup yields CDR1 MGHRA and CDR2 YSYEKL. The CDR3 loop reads CASSQDKWAGQQYF. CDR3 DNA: TGCGCCAGCAGCCAAGATAAGTGGGCGGGACAGCAGTACTTC.

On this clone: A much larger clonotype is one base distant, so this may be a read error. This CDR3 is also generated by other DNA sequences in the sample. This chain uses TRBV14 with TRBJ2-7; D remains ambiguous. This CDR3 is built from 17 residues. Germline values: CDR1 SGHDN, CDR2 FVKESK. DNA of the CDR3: TGTGCCAGTAGCCAAGTCCACGCCGGGCTAGTATTGTACGAGCAGTACTTC. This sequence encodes CASSQVHAGLVLYEQYF.

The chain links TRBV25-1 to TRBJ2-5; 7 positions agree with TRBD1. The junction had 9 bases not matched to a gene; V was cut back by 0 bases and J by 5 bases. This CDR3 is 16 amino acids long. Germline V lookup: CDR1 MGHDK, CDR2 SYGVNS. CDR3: CASSEYGRGGGETQYF. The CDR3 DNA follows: TGTGCCAGCAGTGAATATGGTAGAGGGGGCGGGGAGACCCAGTACTTC. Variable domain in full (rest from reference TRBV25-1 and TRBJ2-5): EADIYQTPRYLVIGTGKKITLECSQTMGHDKMYWYQQDPGMELHLIHYSYGVNSTEKGDLSSESTVSRIRTEHFPLTLESARPSHTSQYLCASSEYGRGGGETQYFGPGTRLLVL.

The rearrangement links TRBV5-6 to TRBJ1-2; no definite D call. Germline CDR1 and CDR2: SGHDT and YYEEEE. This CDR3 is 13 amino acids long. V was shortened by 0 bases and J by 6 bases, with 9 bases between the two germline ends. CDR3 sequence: CASSLARYDGYTF. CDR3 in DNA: TGTGCCAGCAGCTTGGCCCGATATGATGGCTACACCTTC.

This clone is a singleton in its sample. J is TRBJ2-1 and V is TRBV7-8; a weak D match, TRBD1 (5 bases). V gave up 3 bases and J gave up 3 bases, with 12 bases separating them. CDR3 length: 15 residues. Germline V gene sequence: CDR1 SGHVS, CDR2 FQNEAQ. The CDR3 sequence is CASSFGLGRYNEQFF. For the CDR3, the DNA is TGTGCCAGCAGCTTCGGCCTGGGGCGCTACAATGAGCAGTTCTTC.

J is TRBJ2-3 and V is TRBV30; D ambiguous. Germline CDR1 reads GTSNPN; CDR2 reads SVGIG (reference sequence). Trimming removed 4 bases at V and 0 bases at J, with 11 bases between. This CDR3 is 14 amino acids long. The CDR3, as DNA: TGTGCCTGGATAAGGGTGGGAAGCACAGATACGCAGTATTTT. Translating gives CAWIRVGSTDTQYF.

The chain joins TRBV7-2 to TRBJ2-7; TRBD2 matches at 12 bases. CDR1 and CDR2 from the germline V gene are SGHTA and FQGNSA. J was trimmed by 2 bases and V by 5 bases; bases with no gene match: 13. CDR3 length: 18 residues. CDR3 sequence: CASSRRWTSGATTYEQYF. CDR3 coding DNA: TGTGCCAGCAGCCGCAGGTGGACTAGCGGGGCCACCACCTACGAGCAGTACTTC.

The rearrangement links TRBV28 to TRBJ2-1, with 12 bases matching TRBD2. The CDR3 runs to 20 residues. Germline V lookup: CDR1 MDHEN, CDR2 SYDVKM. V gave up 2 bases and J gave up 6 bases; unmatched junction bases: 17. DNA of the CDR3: TGTGCCAGCAGTTTACGTGTCGAGTCTAGCGGGAGGGCCGGTGGCAATGAGCAGTTCTTC. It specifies CASSLRVESSGRAGGNEQFF.